One sample yielded the 16 T cell receptor beta chains listed below, sequenced in a study of cytotoxic CD8 clonotypes in ibrutinib-treated CLL. Profiled with immunoSEQ multiplex PCR; TCRdb holds only in-frame clones, not every one. The sample includes 150,000 to 200,000 clones, approximately 91% seen only once; the top ten take approximately 2.9%. The sample consisted of PBMCs, taken at disease progression, from a patient treated with ibrutinib. The receptor source for this set is a human donor with chronic lymphocytic leukemia.

CDR3 region: CATTSVRQGARNEQYF. CDR3 DNA: TGTGCCACCACGAGTGTCCGACAGGGGGCGAGAAACGAGCAGTACTTC. The rearrangement joins TRBV2 to TRBJ2-7; 10 nucleotides match TRBD1. Germline CDR1 reads SNHLY; CDR2 reads FYNNEI. J was trimmed by 5 bases and V by 10 bases; bases with no gene match: 17. The CDR3 spans 16 residues.

This chain joins TRBV30 and TRBJ1-4, with a weak D call TRBD1 (6 bases). V was pared by 2 bases and J by 1 base, with 14 bases between. Germline lookup yields CDR1 GTSNPN and CDR2 SVGIG (reference sequence). The CDR3 extends over 16 amino acids. CDR3 sequence (DNA): TGTGCCTGGAGTTCTGGGGGCGCTAGAACTAATGAAAAACTGTTTTTT. Amino acid sequence: CAWSSGGARTNEKLFF.

The V gene is TRBV6-1, the J gene TRBJ2-7; TRBD1 matches at 7 bases. The CDR3 totals 16 residues. Germline V gene lookup returns CDR1 MNHNS and CDR2 SASEGT. J was trimmed by 0 bases and V by 4 bases; bases with no gene match: 9. The CDR3 DNA follows: TGTGCCAGCAGTGGATACAGGGGCACCCTCTCCTACGAGCAGTACTTC. It yields the protein CASSGYRGTLSYEQYF.

This clone is a singleton in its sample. The CDR3 loop is CASSPPPGQYNEQFF. CDR3 in DNA: TGTGCCAGCAGCCCGCCACCGGGACAGTACAATGAGCAGTTCTTC. This chain joins TRBV11-2 and TRBJ2-1; 7 bases agree with TRBD1. This CDR3 has 15 residues. V lost 5 bases and J lost 4; bases outside the gene matches: 8. Germline CDR1 SGHAT, CDR2 FQNNGV. The complete variable domain, with remaining parts taken from reference TRBV11-2 and TRBJ2-1, reads EAGVAQSPRYKIIEKRQSVAFWCNPISGHATLYWYQQILGQGPKLLIQFQNNGVVDDSQLPKDRFSAERLKGVDSTLKIQPAKLEDSAVYLCASSPPPGQYNEQFFGPGTRLTVL.

This clone was seen once. The chain employs TRBV30 and TRBJ2-5; the match to TRBD1 covers 9 bases. Per the germline V gene, CDR1 is GTSNPN and CDR2 is SVGIG (reference sequence). This CDR3 contains 13 residues. The V and J ends lost 3 bases and 1 base, in that order; junction bases with no gene match: 0. The CDR3 sequence is CAWRDRGQETQYF. CDR3 DNA: TGTGCCTGGAGGGACAGGGGCCAAGAGACCCAGTACTTC.

The V call is TRBV28, the J call TRBJ1-1; D possibly corresponds to TRBD1 (5 bases). The CDR3 is 12 amino acids. Germline V lookup: CDR1 MDHEN, CDR2 SYDVKM. The V and J ends lost 6 bases and 6 bases respectively, with 11 bases between them. The CDR3 here is CASRGHLSEAFF. CDR3 coding DNA: TGTGCCAGCAGAGGACACCTCTCTGAAGCTTTCTTT.

This chain uses TRBV19 with TRBJ2-2; 7 bases are a match to TRBD1. This CDR3 comprises 14 residues. The V gene end was trimmed by 10 bases and the J gene end by 1 base; junction bases not matched to a gene: 6. Germline V gene lookup returns CDR1 LNHDA and CDR2 SQIVND (reference sequence). CDR3 region: CATARDRNTGELFF. The CDR3 DNA sequence: TGTGCCACCGCCCGGGACAGGAACACCGGGGAGCTGTTTTTT.

This chain uses TRBV7-9 with TRBJ2-2, with D hard to call. Germline V lookup: CDR1 SEHNR, CDR2 FQNEAQ (reference sequence). V was pared by 3 bases and J by 6 bases, with 11 bases between. This CDR3 is built from 14 residues. The CDR3 protein is CASSLGRIPGELFF. CDR3 sequence (DNA): TGTGCCAGCAGCTTGGGCAGGATCCCCGGGGAGCTGTTTTTT.

The V call is TRBV27, the J call TRBJ2-7; possibly TRBD2 for D (5 bases). The CDR3 runs 12 residues. Germline-derived CDR1 and CDR2 are MNHEY and SMNVEV (reference sequence). The V end was cut by 7 bases, the J end by 4 bases, with 11 bases between. The DNA of the CDR3 is TGTGCCAGCACTTCGGCGGGTTACGAGCAGTACTTC. Translating it yields CASTSAGYEQYF.

The rearrangement links TRBV4-1 to TRBJ2-1; TRBD1 matches at 12 bases. The V and J ends lost 8 bases and 10 bases, in that order; junction bases with no gene match: 18. CDR3 size: 17 residues. Germline-derived CDR1 and CDR2 are MGHRA and YSYEKL. The CDR3 loop is CASLPSGTGGKVGEQFF. The DNA for the CDR3 is TGCGCCAGCTTACCATCTGGGACAGGGGGCAAAGTCGGCGAGCAGTTCTTC.

The chain carries TRBV19 and TRBJ1-2; D remains unclear. Trimming shortened V by 10 bases and J by 4 bases, and 16 bases separated the two germline ends. The CDR3 runs to 13 residues. CDR1 is LNHDA, CDR2 SQIVND, per germline (reference sequence). This CDR3 reads CATSGRKVYGYTF. The CDR3, as DNA: TGTGCCACGAGTGGGCGTAAGGTCTATGGCTACACCTTC.

Concerning this clone: Since a much larger clone is just one base distant, this may be a read error. This sequence joins TRBV5-1 and TRBJ2-7; D not resolved. CDR3 length equals 14 residues. The V end was cut by 0 bases, the J end by 0 bases, with 7 bases between. Germline CDR1 is SGHRS and CDR2 is YFSETQ. Here the CDR3 DNA reads TGCGCCAGCAGCTTGGGGTACAGCTCCTACGAGCAGTACTTC. Translating gives CASSLGYSSYEQYF.

This chain joins TRBV15 and TRBJ2-3; TRBD2 matches at 10 bases. After removal of 1 base from V and 4 bases from J, the junction contained 5 bases not matched to a gene. The CDR3 length is 16 residues. Germline CDR1 reads LNHNV; CDR2 reads YYDKDF (reference sequence). The DNA for the CDR3 is TGTGCCACCAGCAGAGTAGCGGGAGGTGGGGCAGATACGCAGTATTTT. It codes for CATSRVAGGGADTQYF.

This chain uses TRBV13 with TRBJ1-1, with TRBD1 matching over 9 bases. V lost 2 bases to trimming and J lost 1 base; unmatched junction nucleotides: 8. Germline CDR1 PRHDT, CDR2 FYEKMQ (reference sequence). This CDR3 region has 17 residues. CDR3: CASSLSGTGRKNTEAFF. The CDR3, as DNA: TGTGCCAGCAGCTTAAGTGGGACAGGGAGAAAGAACACTGAAGCTTTCTTT.

This clone was counted a single time. The CDR3 DNA reads as TGTGCCAGCATCACAAGACCGGGGGATAGCAATCAGCCCCAGCATTTT. It is translated as CASITRPGDSNQPQHF. J is TRBJ1-5 and V is TRBV28; perhaps TRBD1 as D (5 bases). The CDR3 length is 16 residues. V was shortened by 7 bases and J by 0 bases, with 16 bases between the two germline ends. The V gene's germline CDR1 is MDHEN and CDR2 SYDVKM.

The chain uses TRBV28 and TRBJ1-1; 8 nucleotides match TRBD1. Germline-derived CDR1 and CDR2 are MDHEN and SYDVKM. This CDR3 comprises 15 residues. With 5 bases clipped from V and 5 bases from J, the junction kept 10 bases outside the gene matches. CDR3 amino acids: CASSPQDRGGTEAFF. The CDR3 DNA reads as TGTGCCAGCAGTCCCCAAGACAGGGGAGGAACTGAAGCTTTCTTT.